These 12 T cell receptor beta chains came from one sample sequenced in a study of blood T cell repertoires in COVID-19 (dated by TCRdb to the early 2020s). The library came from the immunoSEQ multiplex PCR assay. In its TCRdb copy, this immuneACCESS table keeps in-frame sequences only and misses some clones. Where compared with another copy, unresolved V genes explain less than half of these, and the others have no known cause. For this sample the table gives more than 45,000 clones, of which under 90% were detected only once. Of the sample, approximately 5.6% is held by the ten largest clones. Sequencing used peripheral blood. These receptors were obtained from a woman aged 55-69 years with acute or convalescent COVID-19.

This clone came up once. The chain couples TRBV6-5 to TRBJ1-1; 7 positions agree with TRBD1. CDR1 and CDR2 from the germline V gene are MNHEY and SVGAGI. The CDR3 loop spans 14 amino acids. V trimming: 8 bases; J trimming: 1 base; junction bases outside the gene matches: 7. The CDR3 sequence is CASLNRGENTEAFF. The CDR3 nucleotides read TGTGCCAGCCTCAACAGGGGCGAGAACACTGAAGCTTTCTTT.

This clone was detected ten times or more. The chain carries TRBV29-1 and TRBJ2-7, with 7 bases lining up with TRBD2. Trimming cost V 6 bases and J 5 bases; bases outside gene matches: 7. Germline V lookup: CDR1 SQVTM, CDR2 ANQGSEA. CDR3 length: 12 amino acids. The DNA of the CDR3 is TGCAGCGTGGGGGACGGGACTAACGAGCAGTACTTC. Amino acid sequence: CSVGDGTNEQYF.

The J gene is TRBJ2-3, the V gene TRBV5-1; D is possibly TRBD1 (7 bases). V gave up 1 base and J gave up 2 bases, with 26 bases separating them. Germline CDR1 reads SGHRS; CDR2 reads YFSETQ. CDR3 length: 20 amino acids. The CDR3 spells CASSLRAHRGQAGITDTQYF. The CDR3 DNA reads TGCGCCAGCAGCTTGAGGGCCCACAGGGGTCAGGCGGGGATCACAGATACGCAGTATTTT.

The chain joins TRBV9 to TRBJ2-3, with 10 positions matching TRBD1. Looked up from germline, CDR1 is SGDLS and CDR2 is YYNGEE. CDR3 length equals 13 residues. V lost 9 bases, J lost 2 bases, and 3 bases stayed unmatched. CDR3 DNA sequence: TGTGCCACAGGACAGGGGGACACAGATACGCAGTATTTT. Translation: CATGQGDTDTQYF.

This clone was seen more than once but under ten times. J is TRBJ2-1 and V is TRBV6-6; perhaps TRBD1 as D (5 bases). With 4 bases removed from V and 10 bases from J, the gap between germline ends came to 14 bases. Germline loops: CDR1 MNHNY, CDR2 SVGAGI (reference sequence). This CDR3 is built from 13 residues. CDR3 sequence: CASSLTTGIEQFF. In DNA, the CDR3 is TGTGCCAGCAGTTTAACCACAGGCATAGAGCAGTTCTTC.

This chain's CDR3 is CASTSDLAVYNEQFF. As DNA, the CDR3 is TGTGCCAGCACCTCAGACCTAGCGGTTTACAATGAGCAGTTCTTC. The chain couples TRBV7-2 to TRBJ2-1; 7 nucleotides match TRBD2. The trim removed 7 bases at V and 4 bases at J, leaving 10 bases unmatched. This CDR3 comprises 15 residues. The V gene's germline CDR1 is SGHTA and CDR2 FQGNSA.

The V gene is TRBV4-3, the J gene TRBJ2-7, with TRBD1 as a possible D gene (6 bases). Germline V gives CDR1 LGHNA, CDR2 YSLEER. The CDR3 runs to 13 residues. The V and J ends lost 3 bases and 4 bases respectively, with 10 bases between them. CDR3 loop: CASSHTGPYEQYF. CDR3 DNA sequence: TGCGCCAGCAGCCACACAGGGCCGTACGAGCAGTACTTC.

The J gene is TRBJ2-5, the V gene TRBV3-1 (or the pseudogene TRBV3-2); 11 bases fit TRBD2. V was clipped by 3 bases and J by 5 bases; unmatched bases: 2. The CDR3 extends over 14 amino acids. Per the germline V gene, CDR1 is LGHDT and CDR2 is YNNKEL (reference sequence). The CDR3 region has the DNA TGTGCCAGCAGCCATAGCGGGAGGGGGGAGACCCAGTACTTC. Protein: CASSHSGRGETQYF.

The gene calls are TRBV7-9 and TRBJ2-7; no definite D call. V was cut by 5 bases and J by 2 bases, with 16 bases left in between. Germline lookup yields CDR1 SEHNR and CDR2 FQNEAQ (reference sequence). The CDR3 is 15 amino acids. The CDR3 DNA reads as TGTGCCAGCAGCCCCGCGGCAGTCGTGACCTACGAGCAGTACTTC. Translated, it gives CASSPAAVVTYEQYF.

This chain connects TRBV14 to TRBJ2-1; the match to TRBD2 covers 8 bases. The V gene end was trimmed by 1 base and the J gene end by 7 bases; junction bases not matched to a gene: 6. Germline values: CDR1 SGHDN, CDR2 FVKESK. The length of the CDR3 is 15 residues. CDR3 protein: CASSQVAGYNNEQFF. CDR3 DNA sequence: TGTGCCAGCAGCCAAGTAGCGGGATACAATAATGAGCAGTTCTTC.

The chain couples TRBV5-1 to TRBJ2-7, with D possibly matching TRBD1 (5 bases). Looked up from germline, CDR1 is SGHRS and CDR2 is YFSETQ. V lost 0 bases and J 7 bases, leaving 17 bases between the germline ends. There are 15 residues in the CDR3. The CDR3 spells CASSLEAGPKGEQYF. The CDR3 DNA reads TGCGCCAGCAGCTTGGAGGCAGGCCCTAAGGGGGAGCAGTACTTC. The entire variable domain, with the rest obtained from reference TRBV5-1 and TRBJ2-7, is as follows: KAGVTQTPRYLIKTRGQQVTLSCSPISGHRSVSWYQQTPGQGLQFLFEYFSETQRNKGNFPGRFSGRQFSNSRSEMNVSTLELGDSALYLCASSLEAGPKGEQYFGPGTRLTVT.

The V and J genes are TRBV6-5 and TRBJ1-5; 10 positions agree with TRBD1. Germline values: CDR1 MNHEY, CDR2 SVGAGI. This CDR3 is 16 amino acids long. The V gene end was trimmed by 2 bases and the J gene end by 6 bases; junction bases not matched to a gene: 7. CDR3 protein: CASSYGTGDGSQPQHF. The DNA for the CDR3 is TGTGCCAGCAGTTACGGGACAGGGGATGGGAGTCAGCCCCAGCATTTT.